These 26 T cell receptor beta chains were all obtained from the same sample, sequenced in a study of T cell responses to AZD1222 COVID-19 vaccine. Only in-frame clones appear in the TCRdb table, and some are missing; sequencing was by immunoSEQ multiplex PCR. Altogether 100,000 to 150,000 clones are present, 90% being singletons, with the ten largest covering about 4%. The sequences come from peripheral blood, collected on day 0 of MenACWY control vaccination. The origin of the receptors is an adult in good health.

V is TRBV28 and J is TRBJ1-5; no definite D call. Germline-derived CDR1 and CDR2 are MDHEN and SYDVKM. The CDR3 covers 13 residues. The V gene lost 5 bases and the J gene lost 6 bases, with 11 bases spanning the gap. CDR3 sequence reads: CASSALEFQPQHF. The CDR3 coding sequence is TGTGCCAGCAGTGCCCTGGAGTTTCAGCCCCAGCATTTT.

The rearrangement joins TRBV4-1 to TRBJ1-4; D is unclear. CDR1 is MGHRA, CDR2 YSYEKL, per germline. V lost 1 base, J lost 4 bases, and 7 bases lay in between. The CDR3 runs 14 residues. DNA of the CDR3: TGCGCCAGCAGCCAAGCTACAGTTAATGAAAAACTGTTTTTT. Its translation: CASSQATVNEKLFF.

The chain joins TRBV5-8 to TRBJ1-2; the D is unclear. This CDR3 is built from 12 residues. The ends were cut back, 3 bases at V and 7 bases at J, with 10 bases in the middle. Germline values: CDR1 SGHTS, CDR2 YDEGEE. This CDR3 is CASSYISFGYTF. CDR3 sequence (DNA): TGTGCCAGCAGCTACATCTCCTTTGGCTACACCTTC.

This clone is categorized as medium-sized (0.01 to 0.1%). The rearrangement joins TRBV11-2 to TRBJ1-5, with D unclear. This CDR3 region has 15 residues. V lost 5 bases, J lost 6 bases, and 17 bases lay in between. Germline V gives CDR1 SGHAT, CDR2 FQNNGV. CDR3 sequence reads: CASSRDRQTGQPQHF. CDR3 in DNA: TGTGCCAGCAGCCGGGATCGGCAAACGGGTCAGCCCCAGCATTTT.

This clone was detected only once. V gene TRBV28 combines with J gene TRBJ2-5; D not certain. This CDR3 is 12 amino acids long. The V gene's germline CDR1 is MDHEN and CDR2 SYDVKM. Trimming removed 3 bases from V and 5 bases from J, with 7 bases in between. The CDR3 reads CASSLVGETQYF. CDR3 DNA sequence: TGTGCCAGCAGTTTGGTGGGGGAGACCCAGTACTTC.

This clone was seen a single time. This sequence joins TRBV19 and TRBJ2-1; D is ambiguous. Trimming stripped 10 bases from V and 2 bases from J, with 18 bases between. CDR1 and CDR2 (germline): LNHDA, SQIVND (reference sequence). This CDR3 is built from 15 residues. CDR3: CANYQARPPYNEQFF. The CDR3 DNA sequence: TGTGCCAATTACCAGGCTCGACCCCCCTACAATGAGCAGTTCTTC. The whole variable domain, remainder taken from reference TRBV19 and TRBJ2-1, is DGGITQSPKYLFRKEGQNVTLSCEQNLNHDAMYWYRQDPGQGLRLIYYSQIVNDFQKGDIAEGYSVSREKKESFPLTVTSAQKNPTAFYLCANYQARPPYNEQFFGPGTRLTVL.

This clone was counted once. The chain combines TRBV6-2 or TRBV6-3 with TRBJ2-7; D is undetermined. Germline V gene lookup returns CDR1 MNHEY and CDR2 SVGEGT. V gave up 6 bases and J gave up 1 base, with 7 bases separating them. This CDR3 is 12 amino acids long. DNA of the CDR3: TGTGCCAGCAGCCGAAAATCCTACGAGCAGTACGTC. This codes for CASSRKSYEQYV.

The V and J genes are TRBV11-2 and TRBJ1-5; D remains ambiguous. CDR3 length: 15 residues. Germline CDR1 and CDR2: SGHAT and FQNNGV. Trimming left V 0 bases short and J 1 base short, with 7 bases between. The CDR3 DNA sequence: TGTGCCAGCAGCTTAGAGTACGGGAGCAATCAGCCCCAGCATTTT. It translates to CASSLEYGSNQPQHF.

The rearrangement uses TRBV5-5 and TRBJ2-1; D might be TRBD1 (6 bases). Germline V gene lookup returns CDR1 SGHKS and CDR2 YYEKEE (reference sequence). Trimming removed 2 bases from V and 5 bases from J, with 14 bases in between. The CDR3 is 15 amino acids. CDR3 DNA sequence: TGTGCCAGCAGCTTCGGGCAGGGGATCGACAATGAGCAGTTCTTC. Its translation: CASSFGQGIDNEQFF.

V and J are TRBV5-1 and TRBJ2-3; 11 bases line up with TRBD2. This CDR3 comprises 17 residues. Trimming removed 1 base from V and 5 bases from J; junction bases left unmatched: 9. Germline assignment: CDR1 SGHRS and CDR2 YFSETQ. The CDR3 protein is CASSLSRLAGGKDTQYF. As DNA, the CDR3 is TGCGCCAGCAGCTTGAGCAGGCTAGCGGGGGGTAAAGATACGCAGTATTTT.

The V and J genes are TRBV4-3 and TRBJ1-6; 11 bases are shared with TRBD1. V lost 1 base, J lost 10 bases, and 6 bases stayed unmatched. Germline V gene data show CDR1 as LGHNA and CDR2 as YSLEER. The CDR3 loop spans 16 amino acids. The CDR3 DNA sequence: TGCGCCAGCAGCCAAGTTGCCGGGACAGGGGGGTCACCCCTCCACTTT. Its translation is CASSQVAGTGGSPLHF.

In its sample, this clone was seen once. The J gene is TRBJ2-7, the V gene TRBV2; D remains ambiguous. V was cut by 8 bases and J by 2 bases, with 4 bases left in between. The CDR3 sequence is 10 residues long. CDR1 and CDR2 (germline): SNHLY, FYNNEI. Here the CDR3 DNA reads TGTGCCAGCGGCGCCTACGAGCAGTACGTC. As protein: CASGAYEQYV.

The genes are TRBV24-1 and TRBJ2-3, with 10 bases lining up with TRBD2. Germline CDR1 KGHDR, CDR2 SFDVKD. The CDR3 runs 14 residues. V was pared by 7 bases and J by 5 bases, with 5 bases of the junction left unmatched. Written as DNA, the CDR3 is TGTGCCACCAGAGAGCGGGGGGGCCAAGATACGCAGTATTTT. Its translation is CATRERGGQDTQYF.

DNA of the CDR3: TGTGCCAGCAGCTCGGGACTAGCGGCCTACGAGCAGTACTTC. It encodes CASSSGLAAYEQYF. The chain carries TRBV13 and TRBJ2-7; TRBD2 matches 11 bases. Trimming took 4 bases from V and 2 from J; bases not matched to a gene: 1. Germline lookup yields CDR1 PRHDT and CDR2 FYEKMQ (reference sequence). The CDR3 contains 14 residues.

V gene TRBV5-6 combines with J gene TRBJ1-2; 8 bases agree with TRBD1. V trimming: 3 bases; J trimming: 2 bases; junction bases outside the gene matches: 15. Germline CDR1 is SGHDT and CDR2 is YYEEEE. The CDR3 sequence is 18 residues long. CDR3 amino acids: CASSSLGRGQGINYGYTF. DNA of the CDR3: TGTGCCAGCAGCTCTTTGGGCAGAGGACAGGGCATCAACTATGGCTACACCTTC.

The chain employs TRBV9 and TRBJ1-4; 9 nucleotides agree with TRBD1. The CDR3 length is 16 residues. Germline trimming cut 4 bases from V and 0 bases from J; bases unmatched to any gene: 4. Per germline, CDR1 SGDLS and CDR2 YYNGEE. The CDR3 coding sequence is TGTGCCAGCAGCCAAACAGGGGGCGCAACTAATGAAAAACTGTTTTTT. Its translation: CASSQTGGATNEKLFF.

The chain has TRBV5-1 and TRBJ1-2, with 7 bases lining up with TRBD1. Germline V CDR1 and CDR2: SGHRS, YFSETQ. The J segment lost 5 bases and the V segment lost 0 bases, leaving 7 bases of the junction unmatched. The CDR3 extends over 15 amino acids. CDR3 in amino acids: CASSLAGGHEYGYTF. For the CDR3, the DNA is TGCGCCAGCAGCTTGGCAGGGGGACACGAGTATGGCTACACCTTC.

This rearrangement joins TRBV19 to TRBJ1-1; perhaps TRBD1 as D (5 bases). The germline V gene encodes CDR1 LNHDA and CDR2 SQIVND (reference sequence). V lost 6 bases, J lost 1 base, and 9 bases lay in between. The CDR3 spans 13 residues. CDR3 nucleotides: TGTGCCAGTAGGACGGGACGGAACACTGAAGCTTTCTTT. It encodes CASRTGRNTEAFF.

V is TRBV7-2 and J is TRBJ2-1, with 8 bases that match TRBD1. Germline-derived CDR1 and CDR2 are SGHTA and FQGNSA. This CDR3 region has 15 residues. The ends lost 5 bases at V and 10 bases at J; junction bases unmatched: 13. CDR3 nucleotide sequence: TGTGCCAGCAGCCTTATATCACTAGGGGACAGGGAGCAGTTCTTC. It is translated as CASSLISLGDREQFF.

V gene TRBV18 combines with J gene TRBJ1-6; perhaps TRBD1 as D (6 bases). The CDR3 extends over 15 amino acids. Trimming left V 2 bases short and J 10 bases short, with 15 bases between. CDR1 is KGHSH and CDR2 is LQKENI in the germline V gene. The CDR3: CASSPLKQGNSPLHF. Written as DNA, the CDR3 is TGTGCCAGCTCACCATTGAAACAGGGAAACTCACCCCTCCACTTT.

The V gene is TRBV5-4, the J gene TRBJ2-3; D unclear. Trimming stripped 0 bases from V and 0 bases from J, with 5 bases between. The CDR3 contains 14 residues. The V gene's germline CDR1 is SGHNT and CDR2 YYREEE (reference sequence). CDR3 region: CASSLGRSTDTQYF. The CDR3 bases are TGTGCCAGCAGCTTGGGCAGGAGCACAGATACGCAGTATTTT.

V gene TRBV7-9 combines with J gene TRBJ1-1, with D tentatively TRBD1 (5 bases). CDR3 length equals 15 residues. Germline V lookup: CDR1 SEHNR, CDR2 FQNEAQ (reference sequence). The ends were cut back, 4 bases at V and 0 bases at J, with 12 bases in the middle. In DNA form, the CDR3 reads TGTGCCAGCAGCTCGGAGGGGACGGTGAACACTGAAGCTTTCTTT. As protein: CASSSEGTVNTEAFF.

This sequence joins TRBV18 and TRBJ2-1, with D possibly TRBD1 on 5 matching bases. Germline CDR1 KGHSH, CDR2 LQKENI. This CDR3 is 14 amino acids long. Deletions cut 3 bases from V and 6 bases from J, with 12 bases between. Written as DNA, the CDR3 is TGTGCCAGCTCACCCAGGGAAAGGGGCAATGAGCAGTTCTTC. Protein: CASSPRERGNEQFF.

This chain connects TRBV28 to TRBJ2-1; TRBD2 is a possible D gene (7 bases). CDR1 and CDR2 from the germline V gene are MDHEN and SYDVKM. V was trimmed by 3 bases and J by 8 bases, leaving 17 bases between them. CDR3 size: 15 residues. Here the CDR3 DNA reads TGTGCCAGCAGTTTTTTCGGGGGGCTAGGGGATGAGCAGTTCTTC. Translating it yields CASSFFGGLGDEQFF.

In this sample, this clone turned up once. CDR3 sequence (DNA): TGTGCCAGCTCACCCCAGCCGACAGGGATGAGGACAGATACGCAGTATTTT. Protein: CASSPQPTGMRTDTQYF. This rearrangement joins TRBV18 to TRBJ2-3, with 7 bases that match TRBD1. The germline CDR1 and CDR2 sequences are KGHSH and LQKENI. V was pared by 3 bases and J by 3 bases, with 12 bases of the junction left unmatched. The CDR3 runs to 17 residues.

This chain joins TRBV24-1 and TRBJ2-2, with D tentatively TRBD2 (6 bases). The germline CDR1 and CDR2 sequences are KGHDR and SFDVKD. V dropped 5 bases and J dropped 7 bases, with 28 bases sitting between them. This CDR3 has 19 residues. Here the CDR3 reads CATSGPPEEAGWRHGELFF. The DNA for the CDR3 is TGTGCCACCAGTGGACCCCCGGAGGAGGCGGGATGGAGGCACGGGGAGCTGTTTTTT.